The T cell receptor (beta chain) described here comes from a study of control samples from healthy donors and cancer patients. Method: immunoSEQ multiplex PCR; TCRdb's copy keeps in-frame clones and lacks some. Found here are 150,000 or so clones, roughly 94% of them singletons; the top ten hold around 13%. The CDR3 runs 15 residues. V was shortened by 3 bases and J by 3 bases, with 15 bases between the two germline ends. Germline CDR1 MGHRA, CDR2 YSYEKL. V is TRBV4-1 and J is TRBJ2-7; no definite D call. This receptor was identified in a man aged 35 to 55 in good health. Sequenced input: blood. In DNA, the CDR3 is TGCGCCAGCAGCCATCTCAAAGGGCCCAACTACGAGCAGTACTTC. This gives the protein CASSHLKGPNYEQYF.